These 16 T cell receptor beta chains came from one sample sequenced in a study of blood T cell repertoires in COVID-19. Sequenced by immunoSEQ multiplex PCR; TCRdb stores in-frame clones only, minus some. Of some 87,000 clones listed, roughly four fifths are singletons. Input material: peripheral blood. These receptors came from a human donor in a cohort sampled during active COVID-19.

This chain connects TRBV3-1 (or the pseudogene TRBV3-2) to TRBJ2-7, with TRBD1 identical over 8 bases. Trimming took 7 bases from V and 1 from J; bases not matched to a gene: 6. This CDR3 has 14 amino acids. Germline loops: CDR1 LGHDT, CDR2 YNNKEL (reference sequence). The CDR3 here is CASTQGAGSYEQYF. The CDR3 nucleotides are TGTGCCAGCACCCAGGGGGCTGGATCCTACGAGCAGTACTTC.

A few counts support this clone. The chain carries TRBV3-1 (or the pseudogene TRBV3-2) and TRBJ2-7; perhaps TRBD1 as D (6 bases). The CDR3 runs 14 residues. The germline V and J ends were trimmed by 2 bases and 7 bases, with 15 bases remaining between them. Germline-derived CDR1 and CDR2 are LGHDT and YNNKEL (reference sequence). CDR3 residues: CASSQFLGGREQYF. The DNA for the CDR3 is TGTGCCAGCAGCCAATTCTTAGGGGGTCGGGAGCAGTACTTC.

The chain recombines TRBV5-8 with TRBJ1-5; 7 nucleotides align to TRBD1. The CDR3 extends over 15 amino acids. With 1 base clipped from V and 2 bases from J, the junction kept 3 bases outside the gene matches. The germline V gene encodes CDR1 SGHTS and CDR2 YDEGEE. The CDR3 region is CASSLRGQRNQPQHF. The CDR3 nucleotides read TGTGCCAGCAGCTTGAGGGGACAGCGCAATCAGCCCCAGCATTTT.

The chain combines TRBV28 with TRBJ1-2; D is unresolved. This CDR3 comprises 14 residues. Deletions cut 2 bases from V and 6 bases from J, with 13 bases between. Germline V gene lookup returns CDR1 MDHEN and CDR2 SYDVKM. CDR3 sequence (DNA): TGTGCCAGCAGTTTAAGCCAAATAGGAGATGGCTACACCTTC. Its protein is CASSLSQIGDGYTF.

There are a few counts of this clone. The chain couples TRBV27 to TRBJ2-7; weak D call: TRBD1 (5 bases). The V gene's germline CDR1 is MNHEY and CDR2 SMNVEV (reference sequence). V was trimmed by 6 bases and J by 7 bases, leaving 13 bases between them. The CDR3 totals 12 residues. CDR3 sequence: CASSDRFGEQYF. For the CDR3, the DNA is TGTGCCAGCAGCGACAGATTTGGAGAGCAGTACTTC.

The chain combines TRBV6-5 with TRBJ1-2, with 7 positions matching TRBD1. This CDR3 has 15 residues. From germline, CDR1 is MNHEY and CDR2 SVGAGI. V was clipped by 6 bases and J by 6 bases; unmatched bases: 13. CDR3 nucleotide sequence: TGTGCCAGCAGACTCCACGACCGGGACAGCGATGGCTACACCTTC. Its translation is CASRLHDRDSDGYTF.

Only a few counts were recorded for this clone. The chain joins TRBV19 to TRBJ1-2; unclear D gene. The length of the CDR3 is 17 residues. CDR1 is LNHDA, CDR2 SQIVND, per germline (reference sequence). Trimming stripped 4 bases from V and 4 bases from J, with 22 bases between. The CDR3 loop is CASSTIYLLPRLYGYTF. As DNA, the CDR3 is TGTGCCAGTAGTACGATCTACCTTTTACCCAGACTCTATGGCTACACCTTC.

This rearrangement joins TRBV25-1 to TRBJ2-3, with 7 nucleotides matching TRBD2. CDR1 and CDR2 (germline): MGHDK, SYGVNS. The CDR3 covers 14 residues. J was trimmed by 0 bases and V by 8 bases; bases with no gene match: 5. CDR3 protein: CASRGGTSTDTQYF. The CDR3 nucleotides read TGTGCCAGCCGCGGGGGAACTAGCACAGATACGCAGTATTTT.

The chain has TRBV30 and TRBJ1-2; D not resolved. CDR1 and CDR2 (germline): GTSNPN, SVGIG (reference sequence). Deletions cut 1 base from V and 6 bases from J, with 9 bases between. This CDR3 region has 12 residues. The CDR3 is CAWSGLLNGYTF. The CDR3, as DNA: TGTGCCTGGAGTGGCCTACTGAATGGCTACACCTTC. Full variable domain (remainder filled in from reference TRBV30 and TRBJ1-2): SQTIHQWPATLVQPVGSPLSLECTVEGTSNPNLYWYRQAAGRGLQLLFYSVGIGQISSEVPQNLSASRPQDRQFILSSKKLLLSDSGFYLCAWSGLLNGYTFGSGTRLTVV.

This clone was detected once. V is TRBV5-1 and J is TRBJ1-5; TRBD1 might be the D (6 bases). Germline CDR1 is SGHRS and CDR2 is YFSETQ. The CDR3 covers 14 residues. Trimming took off 5 bases at V and 4 bases at J, with 13 bases between the two ends. The CDR3 sequence: CASSPTGDNQPQHF. CDR3 bases: TGCGCCAGCAGTCCGACAGGAGATAATCAGCCCCAGCATTTT. The full variable domain, its missing parts supplied by reference TRBV5-1 and TRBJ1-5, is KAGVTQTPRYLIKTRGQQVTLSCSPISGHRSVSWYQQTPGQGLQFLFEYFSETQRNKGNFPGRFSGRQFSNSRSEMNVSTLELGDSALYLCASSPTGDNQPQHFGDGTRLSIL.

The rearrangement links TRBV7-3 to TRBJ2-6; 9 positions agree with TRBD1. This CDR3 has 19 residues. Per germline, CDR1 SGHTA and CDR2 FQGTGA. Trimming removed 0 bases from V and 0 bases from J; junction bases left unmatched: 6. The CDR3 protein is CASSLTPGTGFSGANVLTF. The CDR3 coding sequence is TGTGCCAGCAGCTTAACCCCCGGGACAGGGTTCTCTGGGGCCAACGTCCTGACTTTC.

This clone was counted a single time. Other DNA sequences of this sample code for an identical CDR3. The chain joins TRBV7-2 to TRBJ2-7; no clear D gene. The V and J ends lost 0 bases and 4 bases respectively, with 7 bases between them. The V gene's germline CDR1 is SGHTA and CDR2 FQGNSA. The CDR3 is made up of 13 amino acids. The CDR3 DNA reads as TGTGCCAGCAGCTTAGCCCGTACATACGAGCAGTACTTC. It encodes CASSLARTYEQYF.

This rearrangement joins TRBV28 to TRBJ2-7, with 9 positions matching TRBD1. Germline lookup yields CDR1 MDHEN and CDR2 SYDVKM. V shed 6 bases, J shed 2 bases, and the junction held 5 bases outside the gene matches. The CDR3 sequence is 14 residues long. The CDR3 DNA follows: TGTGCCAGCAGGGGACAGGGAAGAGCCTACGAGCAGTACTTC. This gives the protein CASRGQGRAYEQYF.

This chain connects TRBV5-1 to TRBJ2-5; 8 bases match TRBD1. V was clipped by 7 bases and J by 5 bases; unmatched bases: 13. The CDR3 has 15 residues. CDR1 and CDR2 from the germline V gene are SGHRS and YFSETQ. The CDR3, as DNA: TGCGCCAGCGCTAGACAGGGGCCTCCGGGGGAGACCCAGTACTTC. It specifies CASARQGPPGETQYF.

The V gene is TRBV6-4, the J gene TRBJ2-1, with 7 positions matching TRBD2. The CDR3 has 15 amino acids. Germline-derived CDR1 and CDR2 are MRHNA and SNTAGT. The V and J ends lost 2 bases and 3 bases, in that order; junction bases with no gene match: 4. This CDR3 is CASSDGLADYNEQFF. The CDR3 nucleotides read TGTGCCAGCAGTGACGGGCTAGCGGACTACAATGAGCAGTTCTTC.

This clone was seen only once. The chain recombines TRBV6-5 with TRBJ2-7, with 8 bases that match TRBD1. The V and J ends lost 8 bases and 4 bases, in that order; junction bases with no gene match: 4. The CDR3 sequence is 12 residues long. Germline lookup yields CDR1 MNHEY and CDR2 SVGAGI. CDR3 loop: CASYGQGYEQYF. CDR3 bases: TGTGCCAGCTACGGACAGGGTTACGAGCAGTACTTC.